The source of this T cell receptor beta chain is a study of CD8 T cells in Susac syndrome. Points from the study as a whole: The total CD8+ repertoires contained around 15 Susac-specific public clones, and the CD8+ TEMRA repertoires contained five.

A remark on this clonotype: Its antigen is unknown.

After extraction with the RNeasy kit, roughly 0.45 to 1 ug of the RNA was reverse transcribed using random hexamers. The authors amplified TCR beta CDR3 across 54 Vbeta and 13 Jbeta using immunoSEQ multiplex PCR. TCRdb redid the calling of the immunoSEQ multiplex PCR reads with MiXCR, one entry per CDR3 protein. The top ten hold around 0.41% of the sample, which has under 110,000 distinct CDR3 sequences, less than 95% seen once. The study sequenced TCR beta in blood CD8+ and CD4+ T cells. The germline CDR1 and CDR2 sequences are SGHNT and YYREEE (reference sequence). V dropped 0 bases and J dropped 10; count of bases not matched to a gene: 4. The CDR3 totals 14 residues.

The sequence was obtained from a human donor with Susac syndrome. The specimen sequenced was CD8+ T cells from PBMCs. The chain recombines TRBV5-4 with TRBJ1-6; TRBD1 agrees at 7 bases. The CDR3 loop reads CASSLDRGQSPLHF. CDR3 DNA sequence: TGTGCCAGCAGCTTGGACAGGGGACAATCACCCCTCCACTTT. Full variable domain (remainder filled in from reference TRBV5-4 and TRBJ1-6): ETGVTQSPTHLIKTRGQQVTLRCSSQSGHNTVSWYQQALGQGPQFIFQYYREEENGRGNFPPRFSGLQFPNYSSELNVNALELDDSALYLCASSLDRGQSPLHFGNGTRLTVT.